These 2 T cell receptor beta chains were all obtained from the same sample, sequenced in a study of blood T cells in healthy people across ages. A second PCR, run for about 7 to 11 cycles, used a sample-barcoded 5' primer plus a J-beta primer mix. TCRdb reprocessed the 5' RACE reads via MiXCR and lists one record per CDR3 protein. The table includes 1.5 million to 1.9 million distinct CDR3 sequences, less than 45% detected once. Sequencing was performed on blood. These receptors all stem from a woman aged 18-35 years in good health.

The CDR3 here is CASSLSGRLDTQYF. CDR3 bases: TGTGCCAGCAGCTTGAGCGGGAGACTTGATACGCAGTATTTT. The chain is built from TRBV5-6 and TRBJ2-3, with 8 nucleotides matching TRBD2. The CDR3 runs to 14 residues. The germline V gene has CDR1 SGHDT and CDR2 YYEEEE. V shed 1 base, J shed 6 bases, and the junction held 4 bases outside the gene matches.

The J gene is TRBJ1-2, the V gene TRBV6-1; 8 nucleotides match TRBD1. CDR1 MNHNS and CDR2 SASEGT come from the germline V gene. The CDR3 loop spans 15 amino acids. J was trimmed by 4 bases and V by 3 bases; bases with no gene match: 7. This CDR3 reads CASSEGDRPFYGYTF. The CDR3 DNA is TGTGCCAGCAGTGAGGGGGACAGGCCCTTCTATGGCTACACCTTC.